This is a list of T cell receptor beta chains from one sample in a study of T cells in Graves' hyperthyroidism and ophthalmopathy. One entry per CDR3 protein, called by TCRdb with MiXCR from the multiplex PCR reads. Among about 160,000 distinct CDR3 sequences, 9.4% were seen once, and the ten largest hold roughly a fifth. The sample comprised blood. The origin of the receptors is a woman aged 18-29 years with Graves' hyperthyroidism that later progressed to Graves' ophthalmopathy. The CDR3 runs from the conserved cysteine through the conserved F or W.

v_call: TRBV28
cdr3_aa: CASSAAPGTGGVEQFF

v_call: TRBV12-3/TRBV12-4
cdr3_aa: CASSKYSGTGHLYEQYF

v_call: TRBV9
cdr3_aa: CASSALGQAGNTIYF

v_call: TRBV7-2
cdr3_aa: CASSLGAPGGNTEAFF

v_call: TRBV20-1
cdr3_aa: CSARDRFSGNTIYF

v_call: TRBV7-9
cdr3_aa: CASSSQDRRYEQYF

v_call: TRBV12-5
cdr3_aa: CASGPGLAGGETQYF

v_call: TRBV11-2
cdr3_aa: CASSLKQAFEAFF

v_call: TRBV5-5
cdr3_aa: CASSDQGRETQYF

v_call: TRBV20-1
cdr3_aa: CSAIDIQQLPGYTF

v_call: TRBV24-1
cdr3_aa: CATSGPGGSPYNEQFF

v_call: TRBV11-2
cdr3_aa: CASSLDGTGNNEQFF

v_call: TRBV7-9
cdr3_aa: CASSLGAEQFF

v_call: TRBV10-2
cdr3_aa: CASKPTAGVLTDTQYF

v_call: TRBV6-2/TRBV6-3
cdr3_aa: CASSKIRDRGFRDTQYF

v_call: TRBV25-1
cdr3_aa: CASSAMQTGPTNEKLFF

v_call: TRBV10-3
cdr3_aa: CAISGGKRGYTF

v_call: TRBV5-1
cdr3_aa: CASSLFASGRLEQFF

v_call: TRBV12-3/TRBV12-4
cdr3_aa: CASSFGDRGYGYTF

v_call: TRBV6-2/TRBV6-3
cdr3_aa: CASSSYRGKHMNTEAFF

v_call: TRBV6-2/TRBV6-3
cdr3_aa: CASSGTGTRRDTQYF

v_call: TRBV19
cdr3_aa: CASTLTGGYNNQPQHF

v_call: TRBV19
cdr3_aa: CASSIGRPLTTEAFF

v_call: TRBV19
cdr3_aa: CASSIDKKLRGTGELFF

v_call: TRBV20-1
cdr3_aa: CSARSGSTTNEKLFF

v_call: TRBV2
cdr3_aa: CASSAVRGSQTQYF

v_call: TRBV24-1
cdr3_aa: CATSDSGLGTGELFF

v_call: TRBV7-9
cdr3_aa: CAIERGSDTQYF

v_call: TRBV5-6
cdr3_aa: CASSLAGTGKNTEAFF

v_call: TRBV2
cdr3_aa: CASRPPGGDRGIPDTQYF

v_call: TRBV5-1
cdr3_aa: CASSVGFEETQYF

v_call: TRBV4-2
cdr3_aa: CASSQVRMSEAPSGANVLTF

v_call: TRBV9
cdr3_aa: CASSHPPTGVLEAFF

v_call: TRBV20-1
cdr3_aa: CSARKDAGLAGYEQFF

v_call: TRBV11-2
cdr3_aa: CASKGTGLWGYTF

v_call: TRBV9
cdr3_aa: CASSVGGGAGPTSYTEQFF